This T cell receptor (beta chain) was profiled in a study of T cell changes during pregnancy in multiple sclerosis (dated by TCRdb to the late 2010s). Looking at the study overall: In women with multiple sclerosis, the researchers looked at how the T cell repertoire shifted as pregnancy progressed.

Including the terminal cysteine and phenylalanine, the CDR3 comprises 12 residues. Just the 36-base CDR3 DNA is kept, in frame starting at base 1. The germline V gene supplies CDR1 SGDLS and CDR2 YYNGEE. Trimming at the junction amounts to 6 bases on V and 1 base on J, and the germline ends lie 8 bases apart. Library method: the immunoSEQ multiplex PCR assay. Not all clones reach the TCRdb copy of this immuneACCESS table, which keeps in-frame sequences only. Checked studies attribute under half of the gap to unresolved V genes and leave the rest unexplained. The sample yields some 41,000 clones; around 93% were counted once. The ten largest clones take up 0.45% to 0.55% of the sample. Note on this clone: It has no known antigen specificity. It has no much larger one-base neighbor in the sample; base qualities were not kept.

The TCR comes from a female donor in good health, enrolled as a control in a pregnancy study. The chain joins TRBV9 to TRBJ2-7; the D gene is possibly TRBD2, with 6 bases matching. Sequencing was performed on CD4+ T cells from peripheral blood mononuclear cells, taken in the third trimester of pregnancy. The nucleotide sequence reads as follows: TGTGCCAGCATAAGCGGGTCCTACGAGCAGTACTTC. Its protein is CASISGSYEQYF.